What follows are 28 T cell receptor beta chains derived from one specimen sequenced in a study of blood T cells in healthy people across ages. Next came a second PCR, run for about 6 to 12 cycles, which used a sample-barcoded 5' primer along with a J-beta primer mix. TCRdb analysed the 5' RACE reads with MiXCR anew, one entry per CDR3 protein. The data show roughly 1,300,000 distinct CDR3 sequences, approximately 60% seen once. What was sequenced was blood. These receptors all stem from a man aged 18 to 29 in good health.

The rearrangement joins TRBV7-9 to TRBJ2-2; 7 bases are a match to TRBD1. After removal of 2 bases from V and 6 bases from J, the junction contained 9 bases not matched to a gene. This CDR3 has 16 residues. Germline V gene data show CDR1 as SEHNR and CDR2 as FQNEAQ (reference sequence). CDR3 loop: CASSLSSTGWSGELFF. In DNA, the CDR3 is TGTGCCAGCAGCTTATCCTCGACAGGGTGGTCCGGGGAGCTGTTTTTT.

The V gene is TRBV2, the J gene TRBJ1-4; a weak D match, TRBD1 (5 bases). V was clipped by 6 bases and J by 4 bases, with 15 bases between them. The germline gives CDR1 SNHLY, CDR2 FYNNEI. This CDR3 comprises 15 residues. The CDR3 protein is CASSSTRDGNEKLFF. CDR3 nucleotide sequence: TGTGCCAGCAGCTCGACCCGGGACGGTAATGAAAAACTGTTTTTT.

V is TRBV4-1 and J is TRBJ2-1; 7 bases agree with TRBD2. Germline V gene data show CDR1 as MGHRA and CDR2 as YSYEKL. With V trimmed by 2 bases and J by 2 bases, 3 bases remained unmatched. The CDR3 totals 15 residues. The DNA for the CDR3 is TGCGCCAGCAGCCAACTAGCGGCCGCCTACAATGAGCAGTTCTTC. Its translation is CASSQLAAAYNEQFF.

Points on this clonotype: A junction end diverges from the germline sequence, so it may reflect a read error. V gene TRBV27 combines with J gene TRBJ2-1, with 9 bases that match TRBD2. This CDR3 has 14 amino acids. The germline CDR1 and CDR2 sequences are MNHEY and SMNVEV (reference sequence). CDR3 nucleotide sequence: TGTGCCAGCCGCCTAGCGGGGAAAGACAATGAGCGGTTCTTC. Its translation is CASRLAGKDNERFF.

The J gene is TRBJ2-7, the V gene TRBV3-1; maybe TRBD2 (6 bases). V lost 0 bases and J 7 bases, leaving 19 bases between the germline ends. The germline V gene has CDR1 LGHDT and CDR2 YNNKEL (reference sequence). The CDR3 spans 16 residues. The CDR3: CASSQDWLASFDEQYF. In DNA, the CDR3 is TGTGCCAGCAGCCAAGATTGGCTAGCGAGCTTTGATGAGCAGTACTTC.

The CDR3 here is CASSYFTGGTNQPQHF. DNA of the CDR3: TGTGCCAGCAGTTACTTCACAGGGGGTACCAATCAGCCCCAGCATTTT. The V and J genes are TRBV6-6 and TRBJ1-5; 8 bases are shared with TRBD1. CDR3 length equals 16 residues. Germline trimming cut 1 base from V and 3 bases from J; bases unmatched to any gene: 5. Per germline, CDR1 MNHNY and CDR2 SVGAGI (reference sequence).

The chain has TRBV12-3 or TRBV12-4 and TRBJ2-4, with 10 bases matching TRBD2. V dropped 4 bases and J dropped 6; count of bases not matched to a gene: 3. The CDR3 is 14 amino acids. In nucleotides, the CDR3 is TGTGCCAGCAGTTCTAGCGGGGGAGGAAACATTCAGTACTTC. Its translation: CASSSSGGGNIQYF.

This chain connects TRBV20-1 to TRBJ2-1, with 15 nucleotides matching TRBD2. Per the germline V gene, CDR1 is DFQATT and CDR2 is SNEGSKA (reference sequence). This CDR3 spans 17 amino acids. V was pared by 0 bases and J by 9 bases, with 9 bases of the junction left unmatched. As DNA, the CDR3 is TGCAGTGCTAGAGATCCCAGGACTAGCGGGAGGGTGACTGAGCAGTTCTTC. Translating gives CSARDPRTSGRVTEQFF.

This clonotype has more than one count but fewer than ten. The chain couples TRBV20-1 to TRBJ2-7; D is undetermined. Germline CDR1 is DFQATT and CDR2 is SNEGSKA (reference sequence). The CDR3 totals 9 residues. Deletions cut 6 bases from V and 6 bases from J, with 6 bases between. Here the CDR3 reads CSAGPEQYF. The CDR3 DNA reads TGCAGTGCGGGCCCCGAGCAGTACTTC.

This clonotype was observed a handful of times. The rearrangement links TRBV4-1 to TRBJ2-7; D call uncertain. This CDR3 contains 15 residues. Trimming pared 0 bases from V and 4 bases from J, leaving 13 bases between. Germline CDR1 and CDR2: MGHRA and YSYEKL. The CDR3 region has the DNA TGCGCCAGCAGCCAAGAGGCGAGTATCCTATACGAGCAGTACTTC. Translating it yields CASSQEASILYEQYF.

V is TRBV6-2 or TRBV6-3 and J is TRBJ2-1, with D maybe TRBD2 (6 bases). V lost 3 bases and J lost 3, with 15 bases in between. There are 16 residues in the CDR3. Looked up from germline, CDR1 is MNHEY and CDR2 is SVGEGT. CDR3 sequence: CASSYLEGRGYNEQFF. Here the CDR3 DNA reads TGTGCCAGCAGTTATCTTGAGGGGCGGGGCTACAATGAGCAGTTCTTC.

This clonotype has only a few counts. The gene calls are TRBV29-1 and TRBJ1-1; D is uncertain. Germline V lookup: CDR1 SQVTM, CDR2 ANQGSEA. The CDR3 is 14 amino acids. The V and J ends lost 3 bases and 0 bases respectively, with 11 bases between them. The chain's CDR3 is CSVDRTGMNTEAFF. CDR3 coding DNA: TGCAGCGTTGACCGGACCGGGATGAACACTGAAGCTTTCTTT.

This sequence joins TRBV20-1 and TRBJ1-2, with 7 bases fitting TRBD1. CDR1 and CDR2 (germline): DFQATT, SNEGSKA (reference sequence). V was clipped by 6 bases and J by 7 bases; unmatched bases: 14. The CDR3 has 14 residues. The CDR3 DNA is TGCAGTGCAATCAAGCCCGGGACAGTTTCTGGCTACACCTTC. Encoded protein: CSAIKPGTVSGYTF.

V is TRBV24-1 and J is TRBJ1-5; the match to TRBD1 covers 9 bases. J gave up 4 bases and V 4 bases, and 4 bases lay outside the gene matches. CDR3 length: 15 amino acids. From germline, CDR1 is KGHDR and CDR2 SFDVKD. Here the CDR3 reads CATSEAGTGNQPQHF. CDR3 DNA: TGTGCCACCAGTGAGGCCGGGACAGGGAATCAGCCCCAGCATTTT.

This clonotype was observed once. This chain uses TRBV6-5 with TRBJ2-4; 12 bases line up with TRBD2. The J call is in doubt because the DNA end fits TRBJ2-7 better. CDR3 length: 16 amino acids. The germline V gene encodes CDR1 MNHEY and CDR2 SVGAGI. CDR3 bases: TGTGCCAGCAGTTACTTTCCCGGGACTAGCGGGTACGAGCAGTACTTC. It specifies CASSYFPGTSGYEQYF.

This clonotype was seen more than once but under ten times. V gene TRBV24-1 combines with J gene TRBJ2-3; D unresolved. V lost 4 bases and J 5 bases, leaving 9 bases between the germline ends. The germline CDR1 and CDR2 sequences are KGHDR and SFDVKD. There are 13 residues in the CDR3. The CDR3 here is CATSDGILDTQYF. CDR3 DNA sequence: TGTGCCACCAGTGACGGCATACTAGATACGCAGTATTTT.

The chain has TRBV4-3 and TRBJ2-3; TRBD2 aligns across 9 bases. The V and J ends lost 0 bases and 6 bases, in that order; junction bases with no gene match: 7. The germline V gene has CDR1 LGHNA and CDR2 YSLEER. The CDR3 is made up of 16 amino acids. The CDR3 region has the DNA TGCGCCAGCAGCCAAGAGGGCGCGGGGGGGCAGGATACGCAGTATTTT. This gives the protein CASSQEGAGGQDTQYF.

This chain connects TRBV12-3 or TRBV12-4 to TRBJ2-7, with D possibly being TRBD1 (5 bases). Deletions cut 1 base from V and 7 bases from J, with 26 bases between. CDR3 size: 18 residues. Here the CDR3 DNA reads TGTGCCAGCAGTTTAGACATGGATTGGGGCAGAAGAAACGAGGAGCAGTACTTC. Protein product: CASSLDMDWGRRNEEQYF.

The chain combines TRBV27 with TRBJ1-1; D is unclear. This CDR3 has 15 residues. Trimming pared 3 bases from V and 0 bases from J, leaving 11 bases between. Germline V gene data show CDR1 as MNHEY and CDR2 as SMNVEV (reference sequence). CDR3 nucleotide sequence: TGTGCCAGCAGTTTTCTGAGGCAGTTGAACACTGAAGCTTTCTTT. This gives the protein CASSFLRQLNTEAFF.

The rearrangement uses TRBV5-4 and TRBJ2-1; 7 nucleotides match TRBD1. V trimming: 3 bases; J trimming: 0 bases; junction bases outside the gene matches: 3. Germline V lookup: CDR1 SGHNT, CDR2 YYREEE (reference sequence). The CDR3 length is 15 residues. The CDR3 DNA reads TGTGCCAGCAGCTCCGGGACAGACTCCTACAATGAGCAGTTCTTC. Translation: CASSSGTDSYNEQFF. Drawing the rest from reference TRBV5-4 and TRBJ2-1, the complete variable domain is ETGVTQSPTHLIKTRGQQVTLRCSSQSGHNTVSWYQQALGQGPQFIFQYYREEENGRGNFPPRFSGLQFPNYSSELNVNALELDDSALYLCASSSGTDSYNEQFFGPGTRLTVL.

The CDR3 bases are TGTGCCAGCAGTCCTGTCTTGGAGGGTGAGCAGTACTTC. This encodes CASSPVLEGEQYF. J is TRBJ2-5 and V is TRBV12-3 or TRBV12-4; a possible D gene is TRBD2 (6 bases). This CDR3 spans 13 amino acids. With 5 bases removed from V and 11 bases from J, the gap between germline ends came to 18 bases.

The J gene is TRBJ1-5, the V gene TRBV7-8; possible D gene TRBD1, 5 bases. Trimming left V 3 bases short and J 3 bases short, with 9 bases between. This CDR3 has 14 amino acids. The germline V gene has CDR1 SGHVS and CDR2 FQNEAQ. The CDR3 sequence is CASSLFRVNQPQHF. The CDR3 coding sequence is TGTGCCAGCAGCTTGTTCAGGGTCAATCAGCCCCAGCATTTT.

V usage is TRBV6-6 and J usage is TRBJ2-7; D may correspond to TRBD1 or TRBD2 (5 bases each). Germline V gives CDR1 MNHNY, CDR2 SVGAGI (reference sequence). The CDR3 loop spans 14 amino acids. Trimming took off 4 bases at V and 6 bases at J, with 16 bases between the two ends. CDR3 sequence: CASSSPGPLGEQYF. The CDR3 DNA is TGTGCCAGCAGTTCGCCGGGACCGCTCGGCGAGCAGTACTTC.

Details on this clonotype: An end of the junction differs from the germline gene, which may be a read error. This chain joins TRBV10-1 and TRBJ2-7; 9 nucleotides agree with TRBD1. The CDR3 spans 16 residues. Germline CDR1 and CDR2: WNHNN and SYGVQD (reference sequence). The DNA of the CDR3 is TGCGCCAGCGGTGAGTTCGTGACAGGGGGTTCCTACGAGCAGTACTTC. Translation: CASGEFVTGGSYEQYF.

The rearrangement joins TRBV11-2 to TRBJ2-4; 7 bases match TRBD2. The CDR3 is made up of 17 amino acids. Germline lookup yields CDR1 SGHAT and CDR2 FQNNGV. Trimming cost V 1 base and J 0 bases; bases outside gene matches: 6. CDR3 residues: CASSLGRSGLAKNIQYF. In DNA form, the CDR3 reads TGTGCCAGCAGCTTAGGCCGTAGCGGGTTAGCCAAAAACATTCAGTACTTC.

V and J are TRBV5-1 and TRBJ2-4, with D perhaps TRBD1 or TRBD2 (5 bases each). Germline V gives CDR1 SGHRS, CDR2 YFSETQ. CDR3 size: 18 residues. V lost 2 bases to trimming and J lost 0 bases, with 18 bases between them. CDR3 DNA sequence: TGCGCCAGCAGCTTCAGTATCGGGACGGCCGTAGCCAAAAACATTCAGTACTTC. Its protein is CASSFSIGTAVAKNIQYF.

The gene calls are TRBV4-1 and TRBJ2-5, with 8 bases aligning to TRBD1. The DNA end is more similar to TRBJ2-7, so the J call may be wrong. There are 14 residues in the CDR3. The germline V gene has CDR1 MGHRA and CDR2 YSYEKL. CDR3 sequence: CASSQGQGPVEQYF. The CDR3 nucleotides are TGCGCCAGCAGCCAAGGACAGGGGCCGGTCGAGCAGTACTTC.

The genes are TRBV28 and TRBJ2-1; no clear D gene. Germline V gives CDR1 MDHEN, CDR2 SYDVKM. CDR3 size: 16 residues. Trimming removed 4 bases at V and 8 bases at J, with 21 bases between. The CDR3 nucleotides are TGTGCCAGCAGTTCCCCCCCGTCCACGAAGGGCCATGAGCAGTTCTTC. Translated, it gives CASSSPPSTKGHEQFF. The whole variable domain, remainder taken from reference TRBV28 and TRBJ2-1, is DVKVTQSSRYLVKRTGEKVFLECVQDMDHENMFWYRQDPGLGLRLIYFSYDVKMKEKGDIPEGYSVSREKKERFSLILESASTNQTSMYLCASSSPPSTKGHEQFFGPGTRLTVL.